This T cell receptor (beta chain) stems from a study of blood T cells in healthy people across ages. Study-level information: About one barcoded beta molecule was captured per two T cells (by template switching).

This clonotype appeared once. The antigen is undetermined. The germline gene is not matched at one end of the junction; a read error may be the cause. Broader study findings: Donors of long life had a larger count of naive CD4+ cells and greater diversity than aged donors. Samples with more naive T cells showed higher observed beta diversity.

Germline CDR1 MGHRA, CDR2 YSYEKL. The CDR3 length is 18 residues. Primers used in a second PCR of about 6 to 11 cycles were a sample-barcoded 5' primer and a J-beta primer mix. A 12-random-nucleotide template-switch adaptor tagged each cDNA molecule. From the 5' RACE reads, TCRdb called clonotypes with MiXCR, one entry per CDR3 protein. The table shows about a million distinct CDR3 sequences, with around two fifths occurring only once. The rearrangement uses TRBV4-1 and TRBJ1-5; perhaps TRBD1 as D (6 bases). Sequencing was performed on blood. The receptor comes from a man aged 18 to 35 in good health. DNA of the CDR3: TGCGCCAGCTGCCACCAAACCCGCCGGACAGTAGTTCCTCAGCCCCAGCATTTT. It is translated as CASCHQTRRTVVPQPQHF.